Below, one T cell receptor (beta chain) is given with its context. The antigen is not known. CDR1 is ENHRY, CDR2 SYGVKD, per germline. This CDR3 region has 14 residues. V trimming: 6 bases; J trimming: 9 bases; junction bases outside the gene matches: 9. The sample originates from a study of blood T cells in healthy people across ages. Alongside a J-beta primer mix, a sample-barcoded 5' primer served in a second PCR lasting roughly 7 to 11 cycles. Each TCR beta cDNA got a 12-nucleotide random molecular identifier. Using its own MiXCR run on the 5' RACE reads, TCRdb lists one record per CDR3 protein. Here the sample spans about 1.4 million distinct CDR3 sequences, approximately 59% being singletons. General study points: Comparison with aged donors showed that long-lived donors had more naive CD4+ cells and higher diversity. A roughly linear fall in TCR beta diversity per million T cells was seen with increasing age.

The sequenced sample was blood. This chain connects TRBV10-3 to TRBJ1-1; 11 bases are shared with TRBD1. The TCR was taken from a man in his late teens or twenties in good health. CDR3 region: CAISSGTGGIQAFF. CDR3 bases: TGTGCCATCAGCTCCGGGACAGGGGGAATCCAAGCTTTCTTT.